This T cell receptor beta chain was documented in a study of T cells after yellow fever vaccination. Study conclusions and caveats: Reappearing after the booster were most of the clones from primary vaccination (around 96% CD4, approximately 89% CD8). Faster peaking, at day 5 versus 15, marked a secondary response that was weaker.

By 5'RACE template switching, TCR cDNA was produced, with a universal primer site and UMIs added in the process. TCRdb analysed the 5' RACE reads with MiXCR anew, one entry per CDR3 protein. The repertoire consists of approximately 350,000 distinct CDR3 sequences, with more than 9% occurring once and the leading ten covering roughly 18%. Germline CDR1 reads SGHRS; CDR2 reads YFSETQ. This CDR3 contains 15 residues. Trimming cost V 4 bases and J 3 bases, with 13 bases left between them. Regarding this clonotype: Its antigen is undetermined.

The sample was PBMCs, taken on the day of the first yellow fever vaccination. The clonotype comes from a man aged 18 to 29 who received the YFV17D yellow fever vaccine. The V gene is TRBV5-1, the J gene TRBJ1-4; the D is unclear. CDR3 bases: TGCGCCAGCAGCCCGTTTGGGGTTCCTAATGAAAAACTGTTTTTT. Its translation: CASSPFGVPNEKLFF.